Listed below are T cell receptor beta chains from one sample, sequenced in a study of blood T cells in healthy people across ages. TCRdb itself ran the 5' RACE reads through MiXCR, one entry per CDR3 protein. The top ten clones hold around 4% of a sample with around 1,600,000 distinct CDR3 sequences, about 42% of them seen once. The sample was blood. These receptors were obtained from a woman aged 18-29 years in good health. Each CDR3 is given with its conserved first and last residue. A D gene is named only where the DNA matches it firmly. Clone size is not always given. Where it is, it says once, few, many or a class for expanded clones.

D: TRBD1; J: TRBJ1-1; V: TRBV3-1; size: .; CDR3: CASSQQQGLVAFF; DNA: TGTGCCAGCAGCCAACAACAGGGGTTGGTAGCTTTCTTT
D: .; J: TRBJ2-5; V: TRBV12-3/TRBV12-4; size: .; CDR3: CASSYRDSKETQYF; DNA: TGTGCCAGCAGTTATCGGGACTCTAAAGAGACCCAGTACTTC
D: TRBD1; J: TRBJ1-1; V: TRBV27; size: .; CDR3: CTSSLPGQGTTEAFF; DNA: TGTACCAGCAGTCTCCCGGGACAGGGCACCACTGAAGCTTTCTTT
D: .; J: TRBJ2-3; V: TRBV7-2; size: once; CDR3: CASSLGHYLADTDKQYF; DNA: TGTGCCAGCAGCTTAGGCCATTATTTAGCAGACACAGATAAGCAGTATTTT
D: TRBD2; J: TRBJ2-7; V: TRBV29-1; size: .; CDR3: CSVRGTSGNDESYEQYF; DNA: TGCAGCGTTCGCGGGACTAGCGGGAATGACGAAAGCTACGAGCAGTACTTC
D: .; J: TRBJ2-7; V: TRBV2; size: .; CDR3: CASRGCGPTHEQYF; DNA: TGTGCCAGCAGGGGCTGCGGGCCCACCCACGAGCAGTACTTC
D: .; J: TRBJ1-2; V: TRBV10-3; size: few; CDR3: CATLRGSGGYTF; DNA: TGTGCCACGTTGAGGGGGAGCGGTGGCTACACCTTC
D: .; J: TRBJ2-7; V: TRBV3-1; size: few; CDR3: CASSQERGVEQYF; DNA: TGTGCCAGCAGCCAAGAACGAGGGGTCGAGCAGTACTTC
D: .; J: TRBJ2-5; V: TRBV6-5; size: .; CDR3: CASSYSQPQETQYF; DNA: TGTGCCAGCAGTTACTCTCAGCCCCAAGAGACCCAGTACTTC
D: .; J: TRBJ2-1; V: TRBV7-9; size: .; CDR3: CASSLRQTPYNEQFF; DNA: TGTGCCAGCAGCTTACGTCAGACGCCCTACAATGAGCAGTTCTTC
D: .; J: TRBJ1-2; V: TRBV27; size: .; CDR3: CASSFRQNCGYTF; DNA: TGTGCCAGCAGTTTCCGGCAGAACTGTGGCTACACCTTC
D: .; J: TRBJ2-1; V: TRBV4-3; size: few; CDR3: CASSQDTVSYNEQFF; DNA: TGCGCCAGCAGCCAAGATACGGTTTCCTACAATGAGCAGTTCTTC
D: TRBD1; J: TRBJ2-7; V: TRBV6-6; size: .; CDR3: CASSLQGAGEQYF; DNA: TGTGCCAGCAGTTTACAGGGGGCAGGGGAGCAGTACTTC
D: .; J: TRBJ1-1; V: TRBV6-2/TRBV6-3; size: .; CDR3: CASSSSPGRMNTEAFF; DNA: TGTGCCAGCAGCTCTAGTCCGGGACGGATGAACACTGAAGCTTTCTTT
D: TRBD1; J: TRBJ1-1; V: TRBV14; size: .; CDR3: CASSQAGTGPRAAFF; DNA: TGTGCCAGCAGCCAAGCCGGGACAGGCCCGAGGGCAGCTTTCTTT
D: .; J: TRBJ2-1; V: TRBV7-9; size: many; CDR3: CASKQDSSYNEQFF; DNA: TGTGCCAGCAAACAGGACAGCTCCTACAATGAGCAGTTCTTC
D: .; J: TRBJ2-7; V: TRBV29-1; size: .; CDR3: CSVEDGQNYEQYF; DNA: TGCAGCGTTGAAGACGGCCAGAATTACGAGCAGTACTTC
D: .; J: TRBJ2-7; V: TRBV12-3/TRBV12-4; size: few; CDR3: CASSLGQVRTYEQYF; DNA: TGTGCCAGCAGTTTGGGGCAGGTGAGGACCTACGAGCAGTACTTC
D: .; J: TRBJ2-7; V: TRBV7-9; size: .; CDR3: CASSLGHPPYEQYF; DNA: TGTGCCAGCAGCTTAGGTCACCCGCCCTACGAGCAGTACTTC
D: .; J: TRBJ1-1; V: TRBV3-1; size: .; CDR3: CASSQAGRKGAFF; DNA: TGTGCCAGCAGCCAAGCAGGTAGGAAGGGTGCTTTCTTT
D: .; J: TRBJ1-1; V: TRBV27; size: .; CDR3: CASSPQTGSWYTETFF; DNA: TGTGCCAGCAGTCCTCAAACAGGGTCCTGGTACACTGAAACTTTCTTT
D: .; J: TRBJ1-1; V: TRBV20-1; size: .; CDR3: CSARGVRGGHTEAFF; DNA: TGCAGTGCTAGGGGGGTAAGGGGGGGACACACTGAAGCTTTCTTT
D: TRBD1; J: TRBJ2-2; V: TRBV29-1; size: .; CDR3: CSVEGTGGETGELFF; DNA: TGCAGCGTTGAAGGGACAGGGGGCGAGACCGGGGAGCTGTTTTTT
D: TRBD2; J: TRBJ2-6; V: TRBV7-9; size: .; CDR3: CASNWGGGSGANVLTF; DNA: TGTGCCAGCAATTGGGGGGGAGGCTCTGGGGCCAACGTCCTGACTTTC
D: .; J: TRBJ2-3; V: TRBV7-2; size: .; CDR3: CASSQGAGARTDTQYF; DNA: TGTGCCAGCAGCCAAGGGGCGGGGGCCCGCACAGATACGCAGTATTTT
D: TRBD2; J: TRBJ2-1; V: TRBV12-3/TRBV12-4; size: .; CDR3: CASKERGGPYNEQFF; DNA: TGTGCCAGCAAAGAGCGGGGAGGTCCCTACAATGAGCAGTTCTTC
D: .; J: TRBJ2-6; V: TRBV29-1; size: few; CDR3: CSVADTSGANVLTF; DNA: TGCAGCGTAGCTGACACCTCTGGGGCCAACGTCCTGACTTTC
D: TRBD2; J: TRBJ2-7; V: TRBV6-5; size: few; CDR3: CASSYYFGGGYEQYF; DNA: TGTGCCAGCAGTTACTACTTCGGGGGGGGCTACGAGCAGTACTTC
D: .; J: TRBJ1-2; V: TRBV5-1; size: many; CDR3: CASSLGTETYGYTF; DNA: TGCGCCAGCAGCTTGGGGACAGAGACTTATGGCTACACCTTC
D: .; J: TRBJ1-2; V: TRBV7-2; size: .; CDR3: CASSAQTALAGYTF; DNA: TGTGCCAGCAGCGCGCAGACTGCGCTGGCTGGCTACACCTTC
D: .; J: TRBJ2-2; V: TRBV2; size: .; CDR3: CASTRDTGELFF; DNA: TGTGCCAGCACCAGGGACACCGGGGAGCTGTTTTTT
D: TRBD1; J: TRBJ2-1; V: TRBV4-3; size: many; CDR3: CASSQDMPGQGIMLNEQFF; DNA: TGCGCCAGCAGCCAAGACATGCCGGGACAGGGGATTATGTTGAATGAGCAGTTCTTC
D: .; J: TRBJ1-6; V: TRBV20-1; size: .; CDR3: CSARYGASPLHF; DNA: TGCAGTGCTAGATATGGGGCCTCACCCCTCCACTTT
D: .; J: TRBJ2-4; V: TRBV4-3; size: few; CDR3: CASSQDRRARLAKNIQYF; DNA: TGCGCCAGCAGCCAAGATCGGCGGGCCAGATTAGCCAAAAACATTCAGTACTTC
D: .; J: TRBJ1-5; V: TRBV20-1; size: .; CDR3: CSASVFHNQPQHF; DNA: TGCAGTGCTAGTGTCTTTCACAATCAGCCCCAGCATTTT
D: TRBD2; J: TRBJ2-1; V: TRBV3-1; size: .; CDR3: CASSQDFGKRGSSYNEQFF; DNA: TGTGCCAGCAGCCAAGACTTTGGGAAGCGGGGGAGCTCCTACAATGAGCAGTTCTTC
D: TRBD1; J: TRBJ1-4; V: TRBV27; size: .; CDR3: CASSRSWTGVSEKLFF; DNA: TGTGCCAGCAGTAGATCTTGGACAGGGGTCAGTGAAAAACTGTTTTTT
D: .; J: TRBJ1-2; V: TRBV29-1; size: .; CDR3: CSVRLYGYTF; DNA: TGCAGCGTTCGGCTTTATGGCTACACCTTC
D: TRBD2; J: TRBJ2-2; V: TRBV6-6; size: .; CDR3: CASRRTSGSTGELFF; DNA: TGTGCCAGCAGACGGACTAGCGGGAGTACCGGGGAGCTGTTTTTT
D: TRBD2; J: TRBJ2-1; V: TRBV6-2/TRBV6-3; size: .; CDR3: CASSYTWGLGNEQFF; DNA: TGTGCCAGCAGTTACACCTGGGGACTAGGCAATGAGCAGTTCTTC
D: .; J: TRBJ2-5; V: TRBV7-2; size: .; CDR3: CASSFRGGLAVNEQYF; DNA: TGTGCCAGCAGCTTTAGAGGGGGGCTAGCGGTCAATGAGCAGTACTTC
D: TRBD1; J: TRBJ2-6; V: TRBV29-1; size: few; CDR3: CSVAGDRGYPGANVLTF; DNA: TGCAGCGTTGCCGGGGACAGGGGATATCCTGGGGCCAACGTCCTGACTTTC
D: TRBD2; J: TRBJ2-5; V: TRBV6-5; size: .; CDR3: CASSPGLAGYGETQYF; DNA: TGTGCCAGCAGCCCCGGACTAGCGGGATATGGAGAGACCCAGTACTTC
D: .; J: TRBJ2-5; V: TRBV4-3; size: .; CDR3: CASSQVGEDEQYF; DNA: TGCGCCAGCAGCCAAGTGGGAGAGGATGAGCAGTACTTC
D: .; J: TRBJ2-3; V: TRBV6-6; size: .; CDR3: CASSYDIIPQYF; DNA: TGTGCCAGCAGTTATGATATCATTCCGCAGTATTTT
D: TRBD1; J: TRBJ1-1; V: TRBV7-2; size: few; CDR3: CASSKDRANTEAFF; DNA: TGTGCCAGCAGCAAAGACAGGGCGAACACTGAAGCTTTCTTT
D: .; J: TRBJ2-5; V: TRBV3-1; size: .; CDR3: CASSQAPLNEQYF; DNA: TGTGCCAGCAGCCAAGCCCCCCTCAATGAGCAGTACTTC
D: .; J: TRBJ2-3; V: TRBV9; size: .; CDR3: CASSAILGGGTDTQYF; DNA: TGTGCCAGCAGCGCAATTCTCGGAGGGGGCACAGATACGCAGTATTTT
D: .; J: TRBJ2-1; V: TRBV27; size: .; CDR3: CASSLMVSPYNEQFF; DNA: TGTGCCAGCAGTTTAATGGTGTCCCCCTACAATGAGCAGTTCTTC
D: TRBD1; J: TRBJ1-4; V: TRBV27; size: .; CDR3: CASSPGLTGWEKLFF; DNA: TGTGCCAGCAGTCCGGGGTTGACAGGGTGGGAAAAACTGTTTTTT
D: .; J: TRBJ1-1; V: TRBV4-3; size: few; CDR3: CASSQDPRTGGTEAFF; DNA: TGCGCCAGCAGCCAAGATCCCCGGACGGGAGGGACTGAAGCTTTCTTT